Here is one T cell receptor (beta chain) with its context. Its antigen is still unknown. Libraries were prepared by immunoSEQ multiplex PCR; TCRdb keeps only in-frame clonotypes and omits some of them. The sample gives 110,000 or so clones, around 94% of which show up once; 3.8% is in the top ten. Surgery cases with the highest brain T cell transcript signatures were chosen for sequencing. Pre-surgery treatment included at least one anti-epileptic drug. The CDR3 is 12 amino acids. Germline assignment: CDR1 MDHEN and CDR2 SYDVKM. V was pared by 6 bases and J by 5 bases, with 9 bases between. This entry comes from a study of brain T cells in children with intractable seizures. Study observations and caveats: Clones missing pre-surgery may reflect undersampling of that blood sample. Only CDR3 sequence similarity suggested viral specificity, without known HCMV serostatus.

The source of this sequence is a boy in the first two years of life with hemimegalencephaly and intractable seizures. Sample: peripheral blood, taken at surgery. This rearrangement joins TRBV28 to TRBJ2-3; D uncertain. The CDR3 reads CASSPGGDTQYF. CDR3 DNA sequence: TGTGCCAGCAGCCCCGGTGGAGATACGCAGTATTTT.